This T cell receptor (beta chain) was found in a study of blood T cell repertoires in COVID-19. The CDR3 runs to 16 residues. Germline-derived CDR1 and CDR2 are MNHEY and SMNVEV (reference sequence). The V gene end was trimmed by 6 bases and the J gene end by 3 bases; junction bases not matched to a gene: 8. Using immunoSEQ multiplex PCR, the repertoire was profiled, and TCRdb retains in-frame clones only, with some absent. The table lists roughly 110,000 clones, more than 80% of them singletons. Sequenced: peripheral blood. This receptor was identified in a woman aged 60-70 years with acute or convalescent COVID-19. J is TRBJ2-1 and V is TRBV27, with 10 positions matching TRBD2. The CDR3 region is CASRNNPSGSYNEQFF. Here the CDR3 DNA reads TGTGCCAGCAGGAACAATCCTAGCGGGAGCTACAATGAGCAGTTCTTC.